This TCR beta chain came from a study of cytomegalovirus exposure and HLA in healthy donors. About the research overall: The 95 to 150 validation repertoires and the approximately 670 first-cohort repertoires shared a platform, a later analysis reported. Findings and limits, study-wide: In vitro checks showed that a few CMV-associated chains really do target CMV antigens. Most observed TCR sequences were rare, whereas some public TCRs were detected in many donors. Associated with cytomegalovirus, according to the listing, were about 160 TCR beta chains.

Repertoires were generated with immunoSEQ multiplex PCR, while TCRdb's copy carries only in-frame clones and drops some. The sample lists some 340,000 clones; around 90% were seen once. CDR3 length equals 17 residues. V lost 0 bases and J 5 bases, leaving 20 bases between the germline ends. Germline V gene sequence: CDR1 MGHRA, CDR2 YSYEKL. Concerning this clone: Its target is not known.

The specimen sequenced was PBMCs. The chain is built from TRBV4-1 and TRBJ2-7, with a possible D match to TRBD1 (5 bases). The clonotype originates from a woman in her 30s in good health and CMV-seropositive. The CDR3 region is CASSQDGAETWLDEQYF. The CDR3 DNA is TGCGCCAGCAGCCAAGATGGGGCAGAGACTTGGTTAGACGAGCAGTACTTC.